A selection of T cell receptor beta chains follows, all from one sample in a study of blood T cells in healthy people across ages. TCRdb independently ran MiXCR on the 5' RACE reads; one entry per CDR3 protein. The sample contains 1,500,000 or so distinct CDR3 sequences, 42% of which appear only once. The specimen was blood. These receptor sequences come from a woman aged 18-35 years in good health. Both conserved end residues are part of each CDR3. D genes are given only for firm matches. Clone size is stated in some rows and not others, as once, few, many or a class when expanded.

abundance,j_gene,d_gene,v_gene,CDR3aa,CDR3nt
many,TRBJ2-1,-,TRBV12-3/TRBV12-4,CASSWSNSYNEQFF,TGTGCCAGCAGTTGGTCCAACTCCTACAATGAGCAGTTCTTC
-,TRBJ2-3,-,TRBV7-2,CASSVAQAQTQYF,TGTGCCAGCAGCGTAGCTCAAGCCCAAACGCAGTATTTT
many,TRBJ1-1,TRBD1,TRBV20-1,CSARLTGERAEAFF,TGCAGTGCTAGACTTACAGGGGAGAGGGCTGAAGCTTTCTTT
few,TRBJ1-1,TRBD1,TRBV9,CASNPIVDRAEAFF,TGTGCCAGCAACCCTATTGTGGACAGGGCTGAAGCTTTCTTT
-,TRBJ2-3,-,TRBV4-1,CASSQVHSAASDTQYF,TGCGCCAGCAGCCAAGTTCACAGCGCTGCCTCAGATACGCAGTATTTT
few,TRBJ2-1,TRBD2,TRBV24-1,CATSDKAAGGFNEQFF,TGTGCCACCAGTGACAAGGCGGCGGGAGGTTTTAATGAGCAGTTCTTC
many,TRBJ2-1,TRBD2,TRBV10-3,CAISESSGIQISYNEQFF,TGTGCCATCAGTGAGTCTAGCGGGATCCAGATCTCCTACAATGAGCAGTTCTTC
-,TRBJ1-5,TRBD1,TRBV4-1,CASSQAAGGPPQHF,TGCGCCAGCAGCCAAGCGGCAGGGGGGCCTCCCCAGCATTTT
-,TRBJ1-2,-,TRBV6-6,CASSSQPGHGYTF,TGTGCCAGCAGTTCCCAACCCGGGCATGGCTACACCTTC
few,TRBJ2-4,-,TRBV7-2,CASSYQGRVAKNIQYF,TGTGCCAGCAGCTACCAGGGTCGGGTCGCCAAAAACATTCAGTACTTC
few,TRBJ2-5,-,TRBV11-2,CASSRGKTQYF,TGTGCCAGCAGCAGAGGGAAGACCCAGTACTTC
-,TRBJ2-1,-,TRBV25-1,CASSTGTSYEQFF,TGTGCCAGCAGTACCGGGACATCCTACGAGCAGTTCTTC
-,TRBJ2-5,-,TRBV7-2,CASSLEMVRETQYF,TGTGCCAGCAGCTTAGAAATGGTCCGGGAGACCCAGTACTTC
few,TRBJ1-1,TRBD1,TRBV6-1,CASSEADRTEAFF,TGTGCCAGCAGTGAAGCGGACAGGACTGAAGCTTTCTTT
-,TRBJ2-3,-,TRBV20-1,CSATRDITDTQYF,TGCAGTGCCACACGGGACATAACAGATACGCAGTATTTT